This TCR beta chain was sequenced in a study of T and B cells in COVID-19 patients. At the level of the study: The recovered patients had mostly mild to moderate COVID-19 with outpatient management. Study-level results: Highly clonal in active COVID-19, TRB repertoires exceeded healthy-donor diversity and richness at recovery.

As to this clonotype: Antigen unknown. This sequence may be a read error, since a much larger clone differs from it by one base.

TRB rearrangements were amplified by multiplex PCR with BIOMED2 TRB-A/B primers. MiXCR, run by TCRdb on the multiplex PCR reads, gives a single entry per CDR3 protein. The sample lists thousands of distinct CDR3 sequences, roughly 24% seen once, with about 6.5% in the top ten. There are 17 residues in the CDR3. V shed 6 bases, J shed 8 bases, and the junction held 17 bases outside the gene matches. The germline gives CDR1 MNHEY, CDR2 SMNVEV (reference sequence). Each TRB amplification used about 250-550 ng of genomic DNA from blood. Sequencing used blood. The sequence was collected from a human donor who had recovered from COVID-19. This rearrangement joins TRBV27 to TRBJ1-4, with 8 nucleotides matching TRBD1. This chain's CDR3 is CASRAVTGAVYLEKLFF. The DNA of the CDR3 is TGTGCCAGCAGGGCCGTGACAGGGGCCGTTTATTTGGAAAAACTGTTTTTT. The full variable domain, rest sourced from reference TRBV27 and TRBJ1-4, is EAQVTQNPRYLITVTGKKLTVTCSQNMNHEYMSWYRQDPGLGLRQIYYSMNVEVTDKGDVPEGYKVSRKEKRNFPLILESPSPNQTSLYFCASRAVTGAVYLEKLFFGSGTQLSVL.